The rows below give T cell receptor beta chains drawn from one sample of a study of T cell repertoires in cytomegalovirus infection. Each CDR3 protein is one row after TCRdb ran MiXCR on the reads. There are about 490,000 distinct CDR3 sequences in the sample; about 11% occur only once, and approximately 10% lies in the top ten. Sequences were obtained from PBMCs. Source of these receptors: a human donor in good health (CMV status not recorded). Some clones in this sample may be carry-over from other donors' samples. Both conserved end residues are part of each CDR3. The D gene is left open where the match is weak.

d_gene	v_gene	j_gene	CDR3aa
-	TRBV7-2	TRBJ1-1	CASSQFNTEAFF
TRBD1	TRBV19	TRBJ2-7	CASSPAGGQGAGEQYF
-	TRBV12-5	TRBJ1-3	CASGQGSGNTIYF
TRBD1	TRBV20-1	TRBJ2-7	CSASAGQVRYEQYF
TRBD1	TRBV7-9	TRBJ1-2	CASSSDRGVGYTF
-	TRBV28	TRBJ2-5	CASSLSEGGSGQETQYF
-	TRBV7-8	TRBJ1-2	CASSSSPNGYTF
TRBD1	TRBV3-1	TRBJ1-2	CASSRGDRGRGYTF
-	TRBV11-2	TRBJ2-5	CASSFWKGFQETQYF
-	TRBV7-2	TRBJ2-6	CASSPYNGANVLTF
-	TRBV10-3	TRBJ1-2	CAITQDGNYGYTF
TRBD2	TRBV20-1	TRBJ2-1	CSAGLAGDNEQFF
TRBD1	TRBV11-2	TRBJ2-4	CASSFRVDRSAKNIQYF
TRBD2	TRBV2	TRBJ2-5	CASIRGGTAQETQYF
-	TRBV6-1	TRBJ1-3	CASSRFTGNTIYF
-	TRBV6-1	TRBJ1-3	CASSGTAIVNTIYF
TRBD1	TRBV5-1	TRBJ2-5	CASSWGTGVETQYF
-	TRBV5-1	TRBJ2-1	CASSSDSSSYNEQFF